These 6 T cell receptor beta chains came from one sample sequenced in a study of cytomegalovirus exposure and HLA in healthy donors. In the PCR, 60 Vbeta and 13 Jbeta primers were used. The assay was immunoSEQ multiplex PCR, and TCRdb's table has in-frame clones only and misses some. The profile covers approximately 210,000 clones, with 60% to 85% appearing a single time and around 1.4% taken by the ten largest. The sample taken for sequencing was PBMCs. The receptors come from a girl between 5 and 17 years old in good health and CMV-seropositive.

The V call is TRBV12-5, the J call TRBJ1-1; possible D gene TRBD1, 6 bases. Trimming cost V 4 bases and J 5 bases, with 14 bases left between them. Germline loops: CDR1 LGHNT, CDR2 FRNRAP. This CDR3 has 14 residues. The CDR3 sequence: CASGSVGGWTEAFF. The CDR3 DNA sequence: TGTGCTAGTGGTTCGGTAGGGGGTTGGACTGAAGCTTTCTTT.

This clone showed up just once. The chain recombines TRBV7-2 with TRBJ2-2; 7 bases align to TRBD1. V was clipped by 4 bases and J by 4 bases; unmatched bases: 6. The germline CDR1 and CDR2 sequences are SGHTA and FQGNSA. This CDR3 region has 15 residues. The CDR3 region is CASSSSGTATGELFF. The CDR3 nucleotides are TGTGCCAGCAGCTCATCCGGGACAGCCACCGGGGAGCTGTTTTTT.

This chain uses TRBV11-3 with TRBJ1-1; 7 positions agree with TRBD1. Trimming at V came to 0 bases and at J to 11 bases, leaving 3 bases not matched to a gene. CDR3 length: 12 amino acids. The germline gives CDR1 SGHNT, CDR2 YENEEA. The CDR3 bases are TGTGCCAGCAGCTTAGATCGGGGACAGGCTTTCTTT. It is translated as CASSLDRGQAFF.

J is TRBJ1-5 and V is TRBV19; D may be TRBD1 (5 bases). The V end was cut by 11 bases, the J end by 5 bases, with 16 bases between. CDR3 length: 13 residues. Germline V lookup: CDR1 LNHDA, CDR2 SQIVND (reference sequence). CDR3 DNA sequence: TGTGCCTCGGGTTGGACACCTGATCAGCCCCAGCATTTT. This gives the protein CASGWTPDQPQHF.

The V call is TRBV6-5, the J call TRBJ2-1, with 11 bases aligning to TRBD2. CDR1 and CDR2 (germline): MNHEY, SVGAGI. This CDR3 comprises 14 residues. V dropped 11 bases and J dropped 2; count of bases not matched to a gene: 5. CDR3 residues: CALTSGGPYNEQFF. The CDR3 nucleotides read TGTGCCCTAACTAGCGGGGGACCCTACAATGAGCAGTTCTTC.

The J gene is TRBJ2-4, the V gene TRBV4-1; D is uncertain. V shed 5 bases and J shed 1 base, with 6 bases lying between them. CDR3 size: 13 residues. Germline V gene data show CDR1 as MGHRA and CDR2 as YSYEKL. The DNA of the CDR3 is TGCGCCAGCAGCGGAGAGGCCAAAAACATTCAGTACTTC. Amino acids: CASSGEAKNIQYF.